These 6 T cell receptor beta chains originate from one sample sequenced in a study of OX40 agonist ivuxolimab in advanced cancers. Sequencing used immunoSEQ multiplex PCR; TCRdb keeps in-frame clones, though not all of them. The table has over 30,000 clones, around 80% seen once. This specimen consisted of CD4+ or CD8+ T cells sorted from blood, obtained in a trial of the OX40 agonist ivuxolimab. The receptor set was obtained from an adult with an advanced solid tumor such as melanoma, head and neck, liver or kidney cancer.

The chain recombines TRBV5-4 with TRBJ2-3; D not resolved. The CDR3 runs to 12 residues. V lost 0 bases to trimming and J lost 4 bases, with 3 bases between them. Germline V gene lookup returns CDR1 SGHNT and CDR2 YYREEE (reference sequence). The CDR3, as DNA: TGTGCCAGCAGCTTGGGGTCAGATACGCAGTATTTT. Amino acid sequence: CASSLGSDTQYF.

CDR3 amino acids: CASRREGRGEKLFF. The CDR3 DNA is TGTGCCAGCAGACGGGAGGGGAGGGGTGAAAAACTGTTTTTT. The rearrangement links TRBV28 to TRBJ1-4, with D tentatively TRBD1 (5 bases). Trimming cost V 6 bases and J 7 bases, with 15 bases left between them. CDR1 is MDHEN, CDR2 SYDVKM, per germline. CDR3 size: 14 residues.

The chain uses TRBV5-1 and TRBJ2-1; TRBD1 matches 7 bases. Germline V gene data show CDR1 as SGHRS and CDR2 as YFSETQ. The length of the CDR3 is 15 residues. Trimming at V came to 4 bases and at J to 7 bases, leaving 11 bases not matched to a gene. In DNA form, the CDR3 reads TGCGCCAGCAGCCAACAGGGGAGTGGTGTGAATGAGCAGTTCTTC. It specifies CASSQQGSGVNEQFF.

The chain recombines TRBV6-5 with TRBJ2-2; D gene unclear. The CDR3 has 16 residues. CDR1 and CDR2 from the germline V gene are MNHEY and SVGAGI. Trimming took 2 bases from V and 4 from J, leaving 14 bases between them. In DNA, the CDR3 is TGTGCCAGCAGTTACAATTGGCGGCCCTCCACCGGGGAGCTGTTTTTT. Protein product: CASSYNWRPSTGELFF.

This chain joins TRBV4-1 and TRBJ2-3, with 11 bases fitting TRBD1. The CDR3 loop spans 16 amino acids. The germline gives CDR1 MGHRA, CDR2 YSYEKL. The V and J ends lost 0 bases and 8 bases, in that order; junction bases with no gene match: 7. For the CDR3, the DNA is TGCGCCAGCAGCCAAGAGGGGACAGGGGGTTTGGGTACGCAGTATTTT. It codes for CASSQEGTGGLGTQYF.

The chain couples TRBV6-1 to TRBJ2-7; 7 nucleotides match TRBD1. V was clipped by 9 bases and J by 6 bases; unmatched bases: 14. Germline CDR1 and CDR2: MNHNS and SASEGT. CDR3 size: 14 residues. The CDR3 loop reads CASPGQSELSEQYF. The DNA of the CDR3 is TGTGCCAGTCCGGGACAGTCTGAACTCTCCGAGCAGTACTTC.